These 29 T cell receptor beta chains originate from one sample sequenced in a study of cytomegalovirus exposure and HLA in healthy donors. The PCR ran on 60 Vbeta and 13 Jbeta primers. Data came from immunoSEQ multiplex PCR; TCRdb stores just in-frame clones and leaves some out. The table shows 250,000 to 350,000 clones, with more than 80% occurring only once. Sequenced input: PBMCs. The receptors derive from a man aged 35-49 years in good health and CMV-seropositive.

The J gene is TRBJ2-7, the V gene TRBV5-1; 9 positions agree with TRBD1. Germline lookup yields CDR1 SGHRS and CDR2 YFSETQ. V was clipped by 4 bases and J by 1 base; unmatched bases: 9. The CDR3 spans 16 residues. CDR3 in DNA: TGCGCCAGCAGCAAAGCAAGGACAGGGGCATCCTACGAGCAGTACTTC. It specifies CASSKARTGASYEQYF.

This rearrangement joins TRBV5-1 to TRBJ2-2; TRBD2 aligns across 10 bases. CDR3 size: 18 residues. Germline CDR1 reads SGHRS; CDR2 reads YFSETQ. V dropped 0 bases and J dropped 4; count of bases not matched to a gene: 9. Written as DNA, the CDR3 is TGCGCCAGCAGCTTGGAGCCTAGCGGGAGTATAGCCACCGGGGAGCTGTTTTTT. This encodes CASSLEPSGSIATGELFF. The variable domain in full, completed from reference TRBV5-1 and TRBJ2-2, reads KAGVTQTPRYLIKTRGQQVTLSCSPISGHRSVSWYQQTPGQGLQFLFEYFSETQRNKGNFPGRFSGRQFSNSRSEMNVSTLELGDSALYLCASSLEPSGSIATGELFFGEGSRLTVL.

The rearrangement links TRBV20-1 to TRBJ1-1; D remains unclear. CDR1 and CDR2 from the germline V gene are DFQATT and SNEGSKA (reference sequence). The CDR3 consists of 10 residues. The V end was cut by 0 bases, the J end by 10 bases, with 6 bases between. This chain's CDR3 is CSARDQVAFF. The DNA of the CDR3 is TGCAGTGCTAGAGATCAGGTAGCTTTCTTT.

The CDR3 sequence: CASSEPRGAPVHQPQHF. The CDR3 nucleotides are TGTGCCAGCAGTGAGCCCAGGGGCGCTCCGGTGCATCAGCCCCAGCATTTT. V usage is TRBV6-1 and J usage is TRBJ1-5; weak D call: TRBD1 (6 bases). CDR3 length equals 17 residues. V was pared by 3 bases and J by 5 bases, with 20 bases between. Per the germline V gene, CDR1 is MNHNS and CDR2 is SASEGT.

V is TRBV7-9 and J is TRBJ1-1; TRBD1 aligns across 7 bases. J lost 4 bases, V lost 6 bases, and 5 bases had no gene match. Germline V gives CDR1 SEHNR, CDR2 FQNEAQ (reference sequence). The CDR3 length is 13 residues. CDR3 bases: TGTGCCAGCAGTTCACAGGGGCGCACTGAAGCTTTCTTT. Residues: CASSSQGRTEAFF. Full variable domain (rest looked up from reference TRBV7-9 and TRBJ1-1): DTGVSQNPRHKITKRGQNVTFRCDPISEHNRLYWYRQTLGQGPEFLTYFQNEAQLEKSRLLSDRFSAERPKGSFSTLEIQRTEQGDSAMYLCASSSQGRTEAFFGQGTRLTVV.

The chain combines TRBV7-6 with TRBJ2-7; no reliable D call. This CDR3 is built from 14 residues. In germline, CDR1 is SGHVS, CDR2 FNYEAQ. V was cut by 6 bases and J by 0 bases, with 12 bases left in between. CDR3 protein: CASRQTTGSYEQYF. Written as DNA, the CDR3 is TGTGCCAGCAGGCAAACGACTGGCTCCTACGAGCAGTACTTC.

This clone has just one count. This chain uses TRBV4-1 with TRBJ2-1; 8 bases are shared with TRBD1. The germline CDR1 and CDR2 sequences are MGHRA and YSYEKL. V dropped 3 bases and J dropped 0; count of bases not matched to a gene: 7. The CDR3 consists of 17 residues. The CDR3 coding sequence is TGCGCCAGCAGCCACCAGGACAGGGCCCTCTCCTACAATGAGCAGTTCTTC. Its protein is CASSHQDRALSYNEQFF.

The genes are TRBV7-8 and TRBJ2-3; 7 bases line up with TRBD1. The trim removed 4 bases at V and 0 bases at J, leaving 13 bases unmatched. There are 18 residues in the CDR3. Germline V lookup: CDR1 SGHVS, CDR2 FQNEAQ. In DNA, the CDR3 is TGTGCCAGCAGCTCCGGGACAGCCCCCTTACTTAGCACAGATACGCAGTATTTT. This sequence encodes CASSSGTAPLLSTDTQYF.

J is TRBJ2-7 and V is TRBV28; D is possibly TRBD2 (5 bases). CDR1 and CDR2 (germline): MDHEN, SYDVKM. The length of the CDR3 is 14 residues. Trimming cost V 2 bases and J 5 bases, with 13 bases left between them. CDR3 sequence reads: CASSLIRRAHEQYF. The CDR3 nucleotides read TGTGCCAGCAGTTTAATACGGCGGGCGCACGAGCAGTACTTC.

This CDR3 is CASSWSGNAYNEQFF. Written as DNA, the CDR3 is TGTGCCAGCAGTTGGAGCGGGAACGCCTACAATGAGCAGTTCTTC. The V gene is TRBV27, the J gene TRBJ2-1; TRBD2 matches 7 bases. Germline CDR1 is MNHEY and CDR2 is SMNVEV (reference sequence). The CDR3 runs to 15 residues. Trimming at V came to 4 bases and at J to 2 bases, leaving 5 bases not matched to a gene.

Notes on this clone: The junction does not match germline at one end; this may be a read error. This sequence joins TRBV7-7 and TRBJ2-3; 11 bases are shared with TRBD1. The CDR3 is 15 amino acids. Germline V gene sequence: CDR1 SSHAT, CDR2 FNYEAQ (reference sequence). In DNA form, the CDR3 reads TGTGCTAGCAGCCCCGGGACAGGGGGTTTAGATACGCAGTATTTT. Protein: CASSPGTGGLDTQYF.

The CDR3 is CASSYLSSPLHF. CDR3 DNA: TGTGCCAGCAGTTACCTTAGTTCACCCCTCCACTTT. The V and J genes are TRBV6-5 and TRBJ1-6, with D uncertain. This CDR3 has 12 residues. The germline V gene has CDR1 MNHEY and CDR2 SVGAGI. Trimming pared 2 bases from V and 9 bases from J, leaving 5 bases between.

The CDR3 protein is CASSQGQTNEKLFF. The CDR3 DNA is TGCGCCAGCAGCCAGGGACAGACTAATGAAAAACTGTTTTTT. The V gene is TRBV5-1, the J gene TRBJ1-4; TRBD1 matches 7 bases. The germline CDR1 and CDR2 sequences are SGHRS and YFSETQ. The CDR3 has 14 residues. J gave up 2 bases and V 4 bases, and 2 bases lay outside the gene matches. Drawing the rest from reference TRBV5-1 and TRBJ1-4, the complete variable domain is KAGVTQTPRYLIKTRGQQVTLSCSPISGHRSVSWYQQTPGQGLQFLFEYFSETQRNKGNFPGRFSGRQFSNSRSEMNVSTLELGDSALYLCASSQGQTNEKLFFGSGTQLSVL.

The chain links TRBV5-5 to TRBJ2-2, with TRBD2 identical over 9 bases. Germline loops: CDR1 SGHKS, CDR2 YYEKEE (reference sequence). This CDR3 is built from 16 residues. The V and J ends lost 4 bases and 6 bases, in that order; junction bases with no gene match: 10. The CDR3 region is CASSPRLAERSGELFF. The CDR3 DNA reads TGTGCCAGCAGCCCCCGACTAGCGGAGAGGTCCGGGGAGCTGTTTTTT.

The CDR3 DNA sequence: TGTGCCAGCTCACCAGGCGGGTTCTACAATGAGCAGTTCTTC. Amino acid sequence: CASSPGGFYNEQFF. This chain connects TRBV18 to TRBJ2-1, with D possibly being TRBD2 (5 bases). V was pared by 2 bases and J by 3 bases, with 8 bases between. This CDR3 is built from 14 residues. Germline V gene lookup returns CDR1 KGHSH and CDR2 LQKENI.

There are a few counts of this clone. The chain employs TRBV6-6 and TRBJ2-7; 9 positions match TRBD1. The germline V gene encodes CDR1 MNHNY and CDR2 SVGAGI (reference sequence). V trimming: 2 bases; J trimming: 2 bases; junction bases outside the gene matches: 4. The CDR3 runs 15 residues. CDR3: CASSYGQGIPYEQYF. The DNA for the CDR3 is TGTGCCAGCAGTTACGGACAGGGGATTCCCTACGAGCAGTACTTC.

The table lists this clone with a few counts. Other nucleotide sequences from this sample produce the same CDR3. This chain uses TRBV27 with TRBJ1-5; unclear D gene. The germline CDR1 and CDR2 sequences are MNHEY and SMNVEV (reference sequence). The V end was cut by 2 bases, the J end by 0 bases, with 5 bases between. This CDR3 is 14 amino acids long. CDR3 protein: CASSLRGSNQPQHF. In DNA form, the CDR3 reads TGTGCCAGCAGTTTACGAGGTAGCAATCAGCCCCAGCATTTT.

V gene TRBV27 combines with J gene TRBJ2-3, with TRBD1 as a possible D gene (5 bases). V was pared by 6 bases and J by 5 bases, with 15 bases between. Germline CDR1 is MNHEY and CDR2 is SMNVEV (reference sequence). The CDR3 is made up of 14 amino acids. The CDR3 DNA is TGTGCCAGCAGGTCCCTGGATAGGGGAGATACGCAGTATTTT. This sequence encodes CASRSLDRGDTQYF.

The chain carries TRBV2 and TRBJ2-5, with 10 positions matching TRBD2. The end of the DNA aligns better with TRBJ2-7, so the J call may be wrong. The CDR3 has 15 amino acids. Germline V gene lookup returns CDR1 SNHLY and CDR2 FYNNEI. DNA for the CDR3: TGTGCCAGCAGAGATCTAGCGGGAGCATCCTACGAGCAGTACTTC. Encoded protein: CASRDLAGASYEQYF.

The rearrangement uses TRBV28 and TRBJ2-2, with 11 bases aligning to TRBD2. J was trimmed by 8 bases and V by 7 bases; bases with no gene match: 12. Per the germline V gene, CDR1 is MDHEN and CDR2 is SYDVKM. The CDR3 is made up of 16 amino acids. This chain's CDR3 is CASTSPSTSGTGELFF. In DNA form, the CDR3 reads TGTGCCAGCACCTCCCCGTCGACTAGCGGGACGGGGGAGCTGTTTTTT.

The gene calls are TRBV29-1 and TRBJ1-1; tentative D call: TRBD1 (6 bases). The CDR3 runs 12 residues. Germline CDR1 SQVTM, CDR2 ANQGSEA. V was pared by 6 bases and J by 6 bases, with 14 bases between. For the CDR3, the DNA is TGCAGCGTGCCAGGGGCGAATTCTGAAGCTTTCTTT. It is translated as CSVPGANSEAFF.

The rearrangement uses TRBV6-5 and TRBJ2-7, with 9 bases that match TRBD2. Trimming at V came to 4 bases and at J to 2 bases, leaving 6 bases not matched to a gene. The CDR3 extends over 15 amino acids. CDR1 is MNHEY and CDR2 is SVGAGI in the germline V gene. Here the CDR3 DNA reads TGTGCCAGCAGTTCCTTACTAGCGGGTGCCTACGAGCAGTACTTC. Amino acid sequence: CASSSLLAGAYEQYF.

This chain's CDR3 is CAISESEKGAYEQYF. The CDR3 coding sequence is TGTGCCATCAGTGAGTCGGAGAAGGGGGCTTACGAGCAGTACTTC. This chain links TRBV10-3 with TRBJ2-7; 7 positions agree with TRBD1. V trimming: 0 bases; J trimming: 4 bases; junction bases outside the gene matches: 6. Germline CDR1 is ENHRY and CDR2 is SYGVKD. This CDR3 is built from 15 residues.

Remarks on this clone: Other DNA sequences of this sample code for an identical CDR3. The V call is TRBV28, the J call TRBJ1-1; 7 nucleotides agree with TRBD1. Germline V lookup: CDR1 MDHEN, CDR2 SYDVKM. The ends lost 6 bases at V and 0 bases at J; junction bases unmatched: 1. The CDR3 length is 13 residues. The CDR3 loop reads CASRGGLNTEAFF. In nucleotides, the CDR3 is TGTGCCAGCAGAGGGGGCCTGAACACTGAAGCTTTCTTT.

Turning to this clone: Other DNA sequences in this specimen translate into the identical CDR3. This chain connects TRBV9 to TRBJ2-1; TRBD2 matches at 11 bases. The CDR3 consists of 16 residues. The germline gives CDR1 SGDLS, CDR2 YYNGEE. Trimming at V came to 0 bases and at J to 2 bases, leaving 1 base not matched to a gene. CDR3 in amino acids: CASSVGLAGTYNEQFF. The CDR3 bases are TGTGCCAGCAGCGTAGGACTAGCGGGAACCTACAATGAGCAGTTCTTC.

Note on this clone: The junction departs from germline at one end; a sequencing error may be responsible. The gene calls are TRBV7-6 and TRBJ2-1; tentative D call: TRBD2 (5 bases). Germline V CDR1 and CDR2: SGHVS, FNYEAQ. This CDR3 has 15 residues. The CDR3 nucleotides read TGTGCCAGCAGCCTAGCACGGAGCTCCTACAATGAGCAGTTCTTC. As protein: CASSLARSSYNEQFF.

The chain is built from TRBV5-4 and TRBJ2-7, with 9 bases lining up with TRBD2. The junction had 5 bases not matched to a gene; V was cut back by 4 bases and J by 3 bases. Germline V gives CDR1 SGHNT, CDR2 YYREEE (reference sequence). This CDR3 has 14 residues. Here the CDR3 reads CASSGGREGYEQYF. The CDR3 DNA sequence: TGTGCCAGCAGCGGCGGGAGGGAGGGCTACGAGCAGTACTTC. Drawing the rest from reference TRBV5-4 and TRBJ2-7, the complete variable domain is ETGVTQSPTHLIKTRGQQVTLRCSSQSGHNTVSWYQQALGQGPQFIFQYYREEENGRGNFPPRFSGLQFPNYSSELNVNALELDDSALYLCASSGGREGYEQYFGPGTRLTVT.

The chain joins TRBV2 to TRBJ2-7, with a weak D call TRBD2 (6 bases). CDR1 and CDR2 from the germline V gene are SNHLY and FYNNEI. Trimming pared 2 bases from V and 3 bases from J, leaving 20 bases between. The CDR3 has 17 amino acids. The CDR3 DNA follows: TGTGCCAGCAGTGAAACTGCCGGGCTGGCGGGATTCTACGAGCAGTACTTC. It is translated as CASSETAGLAGFYEQYF. Variable domain in full (rest from reference TRBV2 and TRBJ2-7): EPEVTQTPSHQVTQMGQEVILRCVPISNHLYFYWYRQILGQKVEFLVSFYNNEISEKSEIFDDQFSVERPDGSNFTLKIRSTKLEDSAMYFCASSETAGLAGFYEQYFGPGTRLTVT.

The chain uses TRBV11-3 and TRBJ2-7, with D possibly matching TRBD1 (6 bases). V was shortened by 5 bases and J by 3 bases, with 11 bases between the two germline ends. Germline CDR1 is SGHNT and CDR2 is YENEEA. The CDR3 length is 13 residues. The CDR3 is CASSRGQLYEQYF. The DNA of the CDR3 is TGTGCCAGCAGCCGTGGACAGCTCTACGAGCAGTACTTC.